This T cell receptor beta chain derives from a study of cytomegalovirus exposure and HLA in healthy donors. Study-wide results and caveats: In a later analysis, specific HLA alleles were associated with about 18,000 TCR beta sequences at a 0.05 false discovery rate. Relative to equally common others, HLA-associated TCR beta chains showed greater clonal expansion in a later analysis.

A remark on this clone: Its target is unknown.

PCR involved 60 Vbeta and 13 Jbeta primers. Sequencing was performed with immunoSEQ multiplex PCR; in TCRdb, only in-frame clones are kept and a portion is missing. Of roughly 190,000 clones listed, 75% to 85% are singletons. Germline CDR1 reads SGHTA; CDR2 reads FQGTGA. With V trimmed by 6 bases and J by 0 bases, 11 bases remained unmatched. This CDR3 region has 16 residues. The source is a woman between 25 and 40 years old in good health and CMV-seropositive. The sequencing input was PBMCs. This chain links TRBV7-3 with TRBJ2-7, with TRBD1 matching over 7 bases. CDR3 DNA: TGTGCCAGCAGTAAAAAGGATAGGGACAGCTCCTACGAGCAGTACTTC. The encoded protein is CASSKKDRDSSYEQYF. The whole variable domain, filled in from reference TRBV7-3 and TRBJ2-7, reads GAGVSQTPSNKVTEKGKYVELRCDPISGHTALYWYRQSLGQGPEFLIYFQGTGAADDSGLPNDRFFAVRPEGSVSTLKIQRTERGDSAVYLCASSKKDRDSSYEQYFGPGTRLTVT.